Below are 13 T cell receptor beta chains sequenced from a single sample in a study of somatic mutations in cytotoxic T cells in rheumatoid arthritis. Sequenced by immunoSEQ multiplex PCR; TCRdb stores in-frame clones only, minus some. The repertoire holds some 10,000 clones, roughly 73% seen once, with more than 30% in the top ten. The sequencing sample was made of CD8+ T cells sorted from blood. Receptors originate from a man between 60 and 70 years old in good health.

The chain is built from TRBV7-6 and TRBJ1-5, with 7 bases fitting TRBD1. V shed 3 bases and J 3 bases; nucleotides not matched to a gene: 5. The CDR3 extends over 15 amino acids. Germline V lookup: CDR1 SGHVS, CDR2 FNYEAQ. CDR3 loop: CASSFGTGVNQPQHF. CDR3 nucleotide sequence: TGTGCCAGCAGCTTCGGAACAGGGGTCAATCAGCCCCAGCATTTT.

This chain links TRBV6-5 with TRBJ2-3; D unresolved. Germline CDR1 is MNHEY and CDR2 is SVGAGI. V lost 6 bases and J lost 0, with 7 bases in between. The CDR3 has 13 amino acids. Here the CDR3 DNA reads TGTGCCAGCAGCGCCCGGAGCACAGATACGCAGTATTTT. It encodes CASSARSTDTQYF.

The rearrangement uses TRBV27 and TRBJ2-1; 7 bases agree with TRBD2. There are 13 residues in the CDR3. The germline V gene has CDR1 MNHEY and CDR2 SMNVEV (reference sequence). V was pared by 8 bases and J by 4 bases, with 5 bases of the junction left unmatched. In nucleotides, the CDR3 is TGTGCCAGCTCCATGGGAGGGTACAATGAGCAGTTCTTC. Protein sequence: CASSMGGYNEQFF.

This clone was seen a few times. V gene TRBV5-6 combines with J gene TRBJ2-7, with TRBD1 matching 11 bases. Germline CDR1 reads SGHDT; CDR2 reads YYEEEE. The trim removed 5 bases at V and 2 bases at J, leaving 3 bases unmatched. The CDR3 totals 14 residues. The CDR3 loop reads CASSPGQGAYEQYF. CDR3 sequence (DNA): TGTGCCAGCAGTCCGGGACAGGGGGCCTACGAGCAGTACTTC.

The CDR3 protein is CAWNGDYSNTGELFF. The CDR3 bases are TGTGCCTGGAACGGTGACTACTCGAACACCGGGGAGCTGTTTTTT. The rearrangement links TRBV30 to TRBJ2-2; TRBD2 is a possible D gene (5 bases). V lost 4 bases, J lost 0 bases, and 12 bases lay in between. Germline CDR1 reads GTSNPN; CDR2 reads SVGIG (reference sequence). The CDR3 loop spans 15 amino acids.

The CDR3 coding sequence is TGTGCCAGCAGCTTGGTCCGGACAGGGTCGACCGGGGAGCTGTTTTTT. Protein: CASSLVRTGSTGELFF. The chain employs TRBV5-6 and TRBJ2-2, with TRBD1 matching 8 bases. The J segment lost 5 bases and the V segment lost 0 bases, leaving 6 bases of the junction unmatched. CDR1 and CDR2 from the germline V gene are SGHDT and YYEEEE. The CDR3 extends over 16 amino acids. The entire variable domain, with the rest obtained from reference TRBV5-6 and TRBJ2-2, is as follows: DAGVTQSPTHLIKTRGQQVTLRCSPKSGHDTVSWYQQALGQGPQFIFQYYEEEERQRGNFPDRFSGHQFPNYSSELNVNALLLGDSALYLCASSLVRTGSTGELFFGEGSRLTVL.

V usage is TRBV6-5 and J usage is TRBJ2-7; D may correspond to TRBD1 or TRBD2 (5 bases each). Trimming removed 0 bases from V and 2 bases from J, with 11 bases in between. Germline V gives CDR1 MNHEY, CDR2 SVGAGI. The CDR3 totals 15 residues. This CDR3 is CASSYSAGTPYEQYF. CDR3 DNA sequence: TGTGCCAGCAGTTACTCGGCCGGGACGCCCTACGAGCAGTACTTC.

The rearrangement uses TRBV28 and TRBJ2-7; 10 bases match TRBD1. The ends lost 6 bases at V and 12 bases at J; junction bases unmatched: 8. The length of the CDR3 is 12 residues. Germline CDR1 is MDHEN and CDR2 is SYDVKM. The CDR3 loop is CASRPDRGRLYF. CDR3 coding DNA: TGTGCCAGCAGACCCGACAGGGGGCGGTTGTACTTC.

The table lists this clone with a few counts. This sequence joins TRBV7-6 and TRBJ2-1, with D maybe TRBD2 (7 bases). CDR1 SGHVS and CDR2 FNYEAQ come from the germline V gene. The CDR3 sequence is 15 residues long. With 3 bases removed from V and 0 bases from J, the gap between germline ends came to 9 bases. The CDR3 reads CASSLGGLSYNEQFF. In DNA form, the CDR3 reads TGTGCCAGCAGCTTGGGGGGGCTCTCCTACAATGAGCAGTTCTTC.

The chain carries TRBV7-2 and TRBJ2-1; D is unclear. There are 14 residues in the CDR3. V lost 6 bases to trimming and J lost 9 bases, with 18 bases between them. Germline-derived CDR1 and CDR2 are SGHTA and FQGNSA. The CDR3 DNA reads TGTGCCAGCAGTCAGACCATTGCCGGCGGTGAGCAGTTCTTC. Its protein is CASSQTIAGGEQFF.

The chain carries TRBV28 and TRBJ2-7; TRBD2 agrees at 7 bases. The CDR3 loop spans 14 amino acids. J gave up 2 bases and V 6 bases, and 7 bases lay outside the gene matches. Germline V gene data show CDR1 as MDHEN and CDR2 as SYDVKM. CDR3 in amino acids: CASSLPLATYEQYF. The CDR3 DNA reads as TGTGCCAGCAGCCTCCCACTAGCGACCTACGAGCAGTACTTC.

This chain connects TRBV27 to TRBJ1-2; D remains ambiguous. CDR3 size: 13 residues. V lost 4 bases to trimming and J lost 8 bases, with 14 bases between them. Germline V gives CDR1 MNHEY, CDR2 SMNVEV (reference sequence). CDR3 DNA sequence: TGTGCCAGCAGTTATTCGGCAGGTCGAGGCTACACCTTC. It codes for CASSYSAGRGYTF.

This chain uses TRBV18 with TRBJ1-2, with D perhaps matching TRBD1 (5 bases). The V end lost 6 bases, the J end lost 1 base, and 21 bases lay between the germline ends. The length of the CDR3 is 17 residues. CDR1 and CDR2 from the germline V gene are KGHSH and LQKENI. This chain's CDR3 is CASSYTQTEPYNYGYTF. As DNA, the CDR3 is TGTGCCAGCTCCTATACGCAGACAGAACCTTATAACTATGGCTACACCTTC. The whole variable domain, remainder taken from reference TRBV18 and TRBJ1-2, is NAGVMQNPRHLVRRRGQEARLRCSPMKGHSHVYWYRQLPEEGLKFMVYLQKENIIDESGMPKERFSAEFPKEGPSILRIQQVVRGDSAAYFCASSYTQTEPYNYGYTFGSGTRLTVV.